The clone carrying this TCR beta chain was seen a handful of times. Its antigen is still unknown. This specimen comes from a study of blood T cells in healthy people across ages. General study findings and limits: The study found more naive CD4+ cells and higher diversity in long-lived than aged donors.

Germline V gene sequence: CDR1 MDHEN, CDR2 SYDVKM. The CDR3 is 19 residues long. After removal of 6 bases from V and 4 bases from J, the junction contained 21 bases not matched to a gene. A sample-barcoded 5' primer and a J-beta primer mix were used in a second PCR of roughly 6 to 11 cycles. Each cDNA molecule was tagged by a template-switch adaptor that had 12 random nucleotides. TCRdb fed the 5' RACE reads into MiXCR, producing one record per CDR3 protein. The data show about 800,000 distinct CDR3 sequences, roughly 25% seen once. The sample providers were healthy Caucasian people from Russia, aged roughly 6 to 90. This sample was shared with a second study, whose subject was T cells of mothers and their children. Per that paper: Amplification in the second PCR used the M1S primer, which added sample barcodes and 2-4 random nucleotides.

Sequencing was performed on blood. This receptor was obtained from a boy between 5 and 17 years old in good health. The V gene is TRBV28, the J gene TRBJ2-5, with TRBD1 matching 9 bases. The CDR3 region is CASSSPRTGAGWLTETQYF. CDR3 sequence (DNA): TGTGCCAGCAGCTCGCCCAGGACAGGGGCCGGATGGTTGACAGAGACCCAGTACTTC.